The 18 T cell receptor beta chains below were found in one sample sequenced in a study of OX40 agonist ivuxolimab in advanced cancers. Clones were sequenced by immunoSEQ multiplex PCR, and TCRdb holds only the in-frame ones, with some missing. Here the sample spans tens of thousands of clones, 90% to 95% being singletons. The specimen was CD4+ or CD8+ T cells sorted from blood, collected in a trial of the OX40 agonist ivuxolimab. All receptors come from an adult with an advanced solid tumor such as melanoma, head and neck, liver or kidney cancer.

This chain uses TRBV6-4 with TRBJ2-1; no clear D gene. The germline V and J ends were trimmed by 0 bases and 0 bases, with 9 bases remaining between them. CDR3 length: 16 residues. Germline assignment: CDR1 MRHNA and CDR2 SNTAGT. This CDR3 is CASSDSPAGSYNEQFF. CDR3 in DNA: TGTGCCAGCAGTGACTCACCAGCCGGCTCCTACAATGAGCAGTTCTTC.

The chain has TRBV9 and TRBJ2-1; 7 nucleotides line up with TRBD1. CDR1 and CDR2 (germline): SGDLS, YYNGEE. This CDR3 spans 15 amino acids. The V and J ends lost 4 bases and 3 bases, in that order; junction bases with no gene match: 7. The CDR3 coding sequence is TGTGCCAGCAGCCCTTGGGACAGAGACTACAATGAGCAGTTCTTC. Residues: CASSPWDRDYNEQFF.

V gene TRBV19 combines with J gene TRBJ1-1; TRBD1 might be the D (5 bases). CDR3 size: 15 residues. Germline assignment: CDR1 LNHDA and CDR2 SQIVND (reference sequence). The ends were cut back, 1 base at V and 6 bases at J, with 15 bases in the middle. The CDR3 region is CASSIVLQGRSEAFF. For the CDR3, the DNA is TGTGCCAGTAGTATAGTACTCCAGGGTAGATCTGAAGCTTTCTTT. Using reference TRBV19 and TRBJ1-1 for the parts outside the CDR3, the full variable domain is DGGITQSPKYLFRKEGQNVTLSCEQNLNHDAMYWYRQDPGQGLRLIYYSQIVNDFQKGDIAEGYSVSREKKESFPLTVTSAQKNPTAFYLCASSIVLQGRSEAFFGQGTRLTVV.

The rearrangement links TRBV4-2 to TRBJ1-5; D not certain. Trimming shortened V by 3 bases and J by 10 bases, and 7 bases separated the two germline ends. Germline CDR1 LGHNA, CDR2 YNFKEQ. The CDR3 covers 11 residues. CDR3 nucleotide sequence: TGTGCCAGCAGCCAGGGCGGACCCCAGCATTTT. Amino acid sequence: CASSQGGPQHF.

This rearrangement joins TRBV9 to TRBJ2-7; TRBD2 aligns across 7 bases. This CDR3 contains 14 residues. V was clipped by 3 bases and J by 5 bases; unmatched bases: 8. Germline V lookup: CDR1 SGDLS, CDR2 YYNGEE. For the CDR3, the DNA is TGTGCCAGCAGCGGTGTAGGTCGGGGGGACGAGCAGTACTTC. It translates to CASSGVGRGDEQYF.

J is TRBJ2-7 and V is TRBV6-6; the D gene could be TRBD1 or TRBD2 (5 bases each). The CDR3 loop spans 14 amino acids. V lost 4 bases and J 3 bases, leaving 13 bases between the germline ends. Germline V gene data show CDR1 as MNHNY and CDR2 as SVGAGI (reference sequence). The CDR3 nucleotides read TGTGCCAGCAGTTGGGACCGGTCCAACTACGAGCAGTACTTC. Its translation is CASSWDRSNYEQYF.

This clone occurred a few times. The rearrangement joins TRBV21-1 to TRBJ1-4. TRBV21-1 is noted as a pseudogene. The CDR3 is 14 residues long. Here the CDR3 reads CATQHERTPRGLFF. In nucleotides, the CDR3 is TGTGCCACCCAGCACGAGAGGACGCCTCGCGGACTGTTTTTT.

This clone occurred once. The J gene is TRBJ2-1, the V gene TRBV5-5; 7 bases are shared with TRBD2. The V and J ends lost 2 bases and 2 bases, in that order; junction bases with no gene match: 7. The CDR3 covers 16 residues. CDR1 is SGHKS, CDR2 YYEKEE, per germline (reference sequence). The chain's CDR3 is CASSFSTGRPYNEQFF. DNA for the CDR3: TGTGCCAGCAGCTTTTCCACCGGGAGGCCCTACAATGAGCAGTTCTTC. Together with reference TRBV5-5 and TRBJ2-1, the CDR3 gives the full variable domain: DAGVTQSPTHLIKTRGQQVTLRCSPISGHKSVSWYQQVLGQGPQFIFQYYEKEERGRGNFPDRFSARQFPNYSSELNVNALLLGDSALYLCASSFSTGRPYNEQFFGPGTRLTVL.

CDR3 residues: CASSPSGGAGEQFF. CDR3 DNA: TGTGCCAGCAGCCCATCAGGGGGCGCGGGTGAGCAGTTCTTC. This chain links TRBV9 with TRBJ2-1, with 8 positions matching TRBD1. The CDR3 extends over 14 amino acids. CDR1 and CDR2 from the germline V gene are SGDLS and YYNGEE. V was clipped by 4 bases and J by 9 bases; unmatched bases: 9.

V gene TRBV5-6 combines with J gene TRBJ2-3; 16 bases match TRBD2. After removal of 3 bases from V and 4 bases from J, the junction contained 2 bases not matched to a gene. CDR1 SGHDT and CDR2 YYEEEE come from the germline V gene. The length of the CDR3 is 16 residues. In nucleotides, the CDR3 is TGTGCCAGCAGCTCGGGACTAGCGGGAGGGGCAGATACGCAGTATTTT. This translates into CASSSGLAGGADTQYF. Complete variable domain (other parts from reference TRBV5-6 and TRBJ2-3): DAGVTQSPTHLIKTRGQQVTLRCSPKSGHDTVSWYQQALGQGPQFIFQYYEEEERQRGNFPDRFSGHQFPNYSSELNVNALLLGDSALYLCASSSGLAGGADTQYFGPGTRLTVL.

The chain has TRBV7-9 and TRBJ2-1, with D perhaps matching TRBD2 (6 bases). The CDR3 extends over 15 amino acids. Trimming pared 2 bases from V and 7 bases from J, leaving 15 bases between. Looked up from germline, CDR1 is SEHNR and CDR2 is FQNEAQ (reference sequence). The CDR3 region is CASSLRLGKGNEQFF. CDR3 DNA sequence: TGTGCCAGCAGCTTAAGACTAGGGAAGGGGAATGAGCAGTTCTTC.

This clone was recorded once. This chain joins TRBV7-9 and TRBJ2-7; 12 nucleotides align to TRBD2. CDR1 and CDR2 (germline): SEHNR, FQNEAQ (reference sequence). The CDR3 extends over 17 amino acids. With 4 bases clipped from V and 0 bases from J, the junction kept 7 bases outside the gene matches. CDR3 nucleotide sequence: TGTGCCAGCAGCTGGGGACTAGCGGGCGAGAGCTCCTACGAGCAGTACTTC. Protein product: CASSWGLAGESSYEQYF.

This rearrangement joins TRBV7-6 to TRBJ2-1; perhaps TRBD2 as D (5 bases). The CDR3 covers 12 residues. The germline V and J ends were trimmed by 4 bases and 9 bases, with 10 bases remaining between them. Germline V gives CDR1 SGHVS, CDR2 FNYEAQ. The CDR3 spells CASSSGGGEQFF. The DNA for the CDR3 is TGTGCCAGCAGCTCCGGAGGTGGTGAGCAGTTCTTC.

The gene calls are TRBV5-6 and TRBJ2-7; D not resolved. Trimming took 2 bases from V and 3 from J, leaving 9 bases between them. Germline V gene data show CDR1 as SGHDT and CDR2 as YYEEEE. This CDR3 is built from 13 residues. DNA of the CDR3: TGTGCCAGCAGCTTAGCCCGGAGCTACGAGCAGTACTTC. It codes for CASSLARSYEQYF.

The chain is built from TRBV2 and TRBJ2-1, with 8 bases fitting TRBD2. This CDR3 region has 15 residues. The junction had 12 bases not matched to a gene; V was cut back by 10 bases and J by 4 bases. Germline CDR1 SNHLY, CDR2 FYNNEI. Here the CDR3 reads CATPREAGVYNEQFF. In nucleotides, the CDR3 is TGTGCCACCCCCCGAGAAGCGGGGGTTTACAATGAGCAGTTCTTC.

This rearrangement joins TRBV19 to TRBJ2-7; 11 bases are a match to TRBD2. The CDR3 spans 13 residues. Germline values: CDR1 LNHDA, CDR2 SQIVND (reference sequence). V lost 9 bases to trimming and J lost 1 base; unmatched junction nucleotides: 2. The CDR3 region is CASRLAGSYEQYF. In DNA form, the CDR3 reads TGTGCCAGCAGACTAGCGGGGTCCTACGAGCAGTACTTC.

The rearrangement links TRBV27 to TRBJ1-5; a weak D match, TRBD1 (5 bases). Trimming removed 6 bases at V and 5 bases at J, with 20 bases between. The CDR3 sequence is 16 residues long. Germline V gene sequence: CDR1 MNHEY, CDR2 SMNVEV (reference sequence). The CDR3 DNA sequence: TGTGCCAGCAGGCCCCGGGACTGGGAGGGCGATCAGCCCCAGCATTTT. As protein: CASRPRDWEGDQPQHF.

Of note for this clone: The same CDR3 also results from other DNA sequences found in this sample. The DNA of the CDR3 is TGTGCCAGCAGCCCCGGTTTGAACACTGAAGCTTTCTTT. Translation gives CASSPGLNTEAFF. The chain links TRBV7-3 to TRBJ1-1; D not resolved. Germline CDR1 SGHTA, CDR2 FQGTGA. V lost 5 bases to trimming and J lost 0 bases, with 7 bases between them. The length of the CDR3 is 13 residues.